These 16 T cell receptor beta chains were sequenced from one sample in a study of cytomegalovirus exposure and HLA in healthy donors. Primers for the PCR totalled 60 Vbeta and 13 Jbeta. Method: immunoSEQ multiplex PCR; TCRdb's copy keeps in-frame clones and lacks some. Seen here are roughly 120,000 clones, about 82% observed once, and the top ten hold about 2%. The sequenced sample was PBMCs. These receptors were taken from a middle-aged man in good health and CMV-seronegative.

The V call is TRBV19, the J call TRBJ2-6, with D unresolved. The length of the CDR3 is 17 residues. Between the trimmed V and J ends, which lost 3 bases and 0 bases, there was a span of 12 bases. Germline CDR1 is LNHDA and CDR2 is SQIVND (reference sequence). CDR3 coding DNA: TGTGCCAGTAGTATGGTCACCGTCAGCTCTGGGGCCAACGTCCTGACTTTC. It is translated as CASSMVTVSSGANVLTF.

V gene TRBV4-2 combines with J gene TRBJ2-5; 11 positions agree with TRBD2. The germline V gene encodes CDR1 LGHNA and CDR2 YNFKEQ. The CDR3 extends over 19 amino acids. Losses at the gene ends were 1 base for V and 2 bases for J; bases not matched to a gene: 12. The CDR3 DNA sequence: TGTGCCAGCAGCCAAGCGGAGGTAGCGGGGGGGCCGGGACAAGAGACCCAGTACTTC. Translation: CASSQAEVAGGPGQETQYF.

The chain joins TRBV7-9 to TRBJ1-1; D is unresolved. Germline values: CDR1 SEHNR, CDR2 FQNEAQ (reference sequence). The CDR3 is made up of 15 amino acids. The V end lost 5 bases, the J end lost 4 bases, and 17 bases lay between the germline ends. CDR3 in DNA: TGTGCCAGCAGCCTCGCGCTACATGCGGGCACTGAAGCTTTCTTT. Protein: CASSLALHAGTEAFF.

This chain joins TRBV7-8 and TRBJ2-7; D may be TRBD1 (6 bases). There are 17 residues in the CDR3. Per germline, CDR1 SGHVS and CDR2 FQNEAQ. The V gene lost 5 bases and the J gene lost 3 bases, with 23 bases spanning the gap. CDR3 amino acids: CASSPLLRRGRSYEQYF. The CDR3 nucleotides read TGTGCCAGCAGCCCACTTCTAAGAAGGGGGAGAAGCTACGAGCAGTACTTC. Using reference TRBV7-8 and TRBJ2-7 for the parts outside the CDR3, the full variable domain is GAGVSQSPRYKVAKRGQDVALRCDPISGHVSLFWYQQALGQGPEFLTYFQNEAQLDKSGLPSDRFFAERPEGSVSTLKIQRTQQEDSAVYLCASSPLLRRGRSYEQYFGPGTRLTVT.

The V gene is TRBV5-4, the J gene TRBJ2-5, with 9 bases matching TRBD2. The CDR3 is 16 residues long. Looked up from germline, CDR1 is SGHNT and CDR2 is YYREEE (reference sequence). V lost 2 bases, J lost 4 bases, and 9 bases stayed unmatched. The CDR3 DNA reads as TGTGCCAGCAGCTTAGGGCCGGGACTAGCCTCAGAGACCCAGTACTTC. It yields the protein CASSLGPGLASETQYF.

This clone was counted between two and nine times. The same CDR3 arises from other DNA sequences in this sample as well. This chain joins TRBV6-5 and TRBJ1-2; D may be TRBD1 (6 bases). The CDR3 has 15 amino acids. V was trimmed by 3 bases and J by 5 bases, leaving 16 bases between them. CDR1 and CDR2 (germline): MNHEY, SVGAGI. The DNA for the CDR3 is TGTGCCAGCAGTTATTCCGGGGGGCGTACTTATGGCTACACCTTC. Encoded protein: CASSYSGGRTYGYTF.

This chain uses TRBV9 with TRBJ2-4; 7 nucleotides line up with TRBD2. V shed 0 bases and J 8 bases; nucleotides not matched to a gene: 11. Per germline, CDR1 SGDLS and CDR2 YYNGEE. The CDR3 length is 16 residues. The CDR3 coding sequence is TGTGCCAGCAGCGTAGCTACAGAAGCGGGGCAGGACATTCAGTACTTC. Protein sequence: CASSVATEAGQDIQYF. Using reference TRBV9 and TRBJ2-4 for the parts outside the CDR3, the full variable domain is DSGVTQTPKHLITATGQRVTLRCSPRSGDLSVYWYQQSLDQGLQFLIQYYNGEERAKGNILERFSAQQFPDLHSELNLSSLELGDSALYFCASSVATEAGQDIQYFGAGTRLSVL.

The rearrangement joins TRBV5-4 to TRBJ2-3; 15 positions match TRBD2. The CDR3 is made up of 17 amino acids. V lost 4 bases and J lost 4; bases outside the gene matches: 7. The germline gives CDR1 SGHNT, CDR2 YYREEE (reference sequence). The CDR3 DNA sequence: TGTGCCAGCAGCCCCCCAGGACTAGCGGGGGGGCCAGATACGCAGTATTTT. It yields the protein CASSPPGLAGGPDTQYF. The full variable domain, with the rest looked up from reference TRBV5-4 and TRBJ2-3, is ETGVTQSPTHLIKTRGQQVTLRCSSQSGHNTVSWYQQALGQGPQFIFQYYREEENGRGNFPPRFSGLQFPNYSSELNVNALELDDSALYLCASSPPGLAGGPDTQYFGPGTRLTVL.

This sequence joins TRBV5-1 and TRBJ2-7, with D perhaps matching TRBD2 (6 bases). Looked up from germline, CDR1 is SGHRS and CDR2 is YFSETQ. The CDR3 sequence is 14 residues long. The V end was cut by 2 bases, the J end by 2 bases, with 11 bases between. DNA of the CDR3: TGCGCCAGCAGCTTTAGCGGCCCAACCTACGAGCAGTACTTC. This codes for CASSFSGPTYEQYF.

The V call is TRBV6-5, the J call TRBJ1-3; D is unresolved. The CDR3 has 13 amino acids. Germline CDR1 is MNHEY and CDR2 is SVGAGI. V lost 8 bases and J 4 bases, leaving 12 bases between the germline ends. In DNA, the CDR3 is TGTGCCAGCCGAGATAGAGGGGGAAACACCATATATTTT. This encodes CASRDRGGNTIYF.

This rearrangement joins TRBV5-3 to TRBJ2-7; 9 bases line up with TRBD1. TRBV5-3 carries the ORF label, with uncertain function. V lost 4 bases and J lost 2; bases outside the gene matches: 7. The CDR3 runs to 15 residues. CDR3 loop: CARSPGQGGTYEQYF. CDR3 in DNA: TGTGCCAGAAGCCCGGGACAGGGAGGGACCTACGAGCAGTACTTC.

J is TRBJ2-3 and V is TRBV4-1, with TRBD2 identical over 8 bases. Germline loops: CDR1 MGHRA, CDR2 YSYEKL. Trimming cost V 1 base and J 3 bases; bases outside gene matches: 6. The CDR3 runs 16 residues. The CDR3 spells CASSQAGGKTTDTQYF. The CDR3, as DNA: TGCGCCAGCAGCCAAGCGGGGGGGAAAACAACAGATACGCAGTATTTT.

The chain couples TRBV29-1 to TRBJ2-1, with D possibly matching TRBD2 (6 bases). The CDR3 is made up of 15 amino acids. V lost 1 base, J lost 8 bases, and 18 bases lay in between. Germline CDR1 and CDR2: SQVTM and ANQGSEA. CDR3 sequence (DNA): TGCAGCGTTGAAGGAGCCCGCGGCGGGATCGATGAGCAGTTCTTC. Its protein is CSVEGARGGIDEQFF.

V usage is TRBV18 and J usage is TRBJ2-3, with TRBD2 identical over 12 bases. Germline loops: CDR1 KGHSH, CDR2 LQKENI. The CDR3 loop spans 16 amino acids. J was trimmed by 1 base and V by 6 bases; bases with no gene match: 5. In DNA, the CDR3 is TGTGCCAGCTCGGAAAGACTAGCGGGGGGCACAGATACGCAGTATTTT. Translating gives CASSERLAGGTDTQYF.

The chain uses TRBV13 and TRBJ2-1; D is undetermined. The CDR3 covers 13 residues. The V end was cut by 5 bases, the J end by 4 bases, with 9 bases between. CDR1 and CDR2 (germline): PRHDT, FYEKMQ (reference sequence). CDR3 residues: CASSPLGYNEQFF. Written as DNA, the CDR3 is TGTGCCAGCAGCCCCCTCGGGTACAATGAGCAGTTCTTC.

The CDR3 reads CASSRSSYNEQFF. Here the CDR3 DNA reads TGTGCCAGCAGCCGTAGCTCCTACAATGAGCAGTTCTTC. The chain employs TRBV14 and TRBJ2-1; D uncertain. Deletions cut 4 bases from V and 0 bases from J, with 4 bases between. The CDR3 has 13 amino acids. CDR1 and CDR2 (germline): SGHDN, FVKESK.